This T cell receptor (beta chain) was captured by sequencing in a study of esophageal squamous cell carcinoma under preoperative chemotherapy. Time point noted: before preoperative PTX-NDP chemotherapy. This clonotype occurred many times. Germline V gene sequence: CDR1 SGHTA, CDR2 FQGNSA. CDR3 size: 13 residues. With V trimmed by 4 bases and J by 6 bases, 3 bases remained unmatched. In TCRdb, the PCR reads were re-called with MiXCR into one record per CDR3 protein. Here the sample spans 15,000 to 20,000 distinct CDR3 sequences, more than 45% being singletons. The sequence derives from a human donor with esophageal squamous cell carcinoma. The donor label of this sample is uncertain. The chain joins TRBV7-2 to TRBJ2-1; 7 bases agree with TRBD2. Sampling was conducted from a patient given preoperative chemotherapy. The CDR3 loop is CASSSSGGNEQFF. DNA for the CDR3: TGTGCCAGCAGCTCATCGGGGGGCAATGAGCAGTTCTTC.